This paragraph reports one TCR beta chain. The antigen is unknown. These data come from a study of shared clonotypes between healthy human individuals. Deletions cut 1 base from V and 6 bases from J, with 3 bases between. Per the germline V gene, CDR1 is SQVTM and CDR2 is ANQGSEA. CDR3 length equals 11 residues. Profiled with immunoSEQ multiplex PCR; TCRdb holds only in-frame clones, not every one. The sample shows roughly 1.5 million clones, around 98% of them seen only once. General observations from the study: Clonotype sharing among donors likely depends on sequencing depth. The sole specimen, blood, was sampled, and tissue repertoires likely differ. In the sorted subsets, rarefaction showed sequencing was incomplete despite large depth. Clonotypes shared by all four donors outscored non-shared clonotypes in generation probability.

The J gene is TRBJ2-2, the V gene TRBV29-1; D is unresolved. This sequence originates from a man between 25 and 39 years old in good health. The sample was naive CD4+ T cells sorted from blood. Subset noted: CD45RA+ positively selected. CDR3 loop: CSVEGPGELFF. The CDR3 DNA is TGCAGCGTTGAAGGCCCCGGGGAGCTGTTTTTT.